One and the same sample provided the 16 T cell receptor beta chains below, sequenced in a study of beta chain features in type 1 diabetes (dated by TCRdb to about 2018). The protocol used for the library was the immunoSEQ multiplex PCR assay. All of the isolated RNA was reverse transcribed with the High Capacity cDNA Reverse Transcription Kit, so expressed TCRB transcripts were sequenced. Not all clones reach the TCRdb copy of this immuneACCESS table, which keeps in-frame sequences only. Checked studies attribute under half of the gap to unresolved V genes and leave the rest unexplained. The sample records under 200,000 clones, 10% of which are singletons. The top ten constitute more than 0.45% of the sample. These receptors' antigens are unknown. Beyond this particular receptor, the publication reports: In all four CD4+ subsets, TCRB CDR3 length was moderately but significantly shorter in type 1 diabetes patients.

The sequencing input was central memory CD4+ T cells from blood. Receptor source: a man aged 30 to 39 with type 1 diabetes.

This clone was seen more than once but under ten times. The J gene is TRBJ2-2, the V gene TRBV14, with 8 bases fitting TRBD1. This CDR3 has 14 amino acids. V shed 5 bases and J 6 bases; nucleotides not matched to a gene: 5. Germline V gene sequence: CDR1 SGHDN, CDR2 FVKESK. CDR3 nucleotide sequence: TGTGCCAGCAGCGTTCAACAGGGGGCCGGGGAGCTGTTTTTT. It encodes CASSVQQGAGELFF. Filled out from reference TRBV14 and TRBJ2-2, the complete variable domain reads EAGVTQFPSHSVIEKGQTVTLRCDPISGHDNLYWYRRVMGKEIKFLLHFVKESKQDESGMPNNRFLAERTGGTYSTLKVQPAELEDSGVYFCASSVQQGAGELFFGEGSRLTVL.

The rearrangement links TRBV27 to TRBJ2-2; TRBD2 matches at 10 bases. This CDR3 has 15 amino acids. J gave up 4 bases and V 6 bases, and 5 bases lay outside the gene matches. The germline CDR1 and CDR2 sequences are MNHEY and SMNVEV (reference sequence). CDR3 sequence: CASSPRTSGTGELFF. The DNA for the CDR3 is TGTGCCAGCAGCCCCCGGACTAGCGGCACCGGGGAGCTGTTTTTT.

There are a few counts of this clone. This sequence joins TRBV29-1 and TRBJ2-3, with D maybe TRBD1 (6 bases). Germline values: CDR1 SQVTM, CDR2 ANQGSEA. V lost 5 bases and J lost 2, with 14 bases in between. The CDR3 consists of 14 residues. CDR3 sequence reads: CSVPGTLNTDTQYF. The CDR3 DNA follows: TGCAGCGTTCCCGGGACACTTAACACAGATACGCAGTATTTT.

This clone was found a few times. The chain is built from TRBV5-1 and TRBJ2-7; possible D gene TRBD2, 6 bases. The CDR3 covers 13 residues. Per germline, CDR1 SGHRS and CDR2 YFSETQ. Trimming removed 1 base at V and 5 bases at J, with 10 bases between. CDR3 residues: CASSLKGGDEQYF. CDR3 coding DNA: TGCGCCAGCAGCTTGAAGGGCGGGGACGAGCAGTACTTC. The variable domain in full, with the rest retrieved from reference TRBV5-1 and TRBJ2-7, is KAGVTQTPRYLIKTRGQQVTLSCSPISGHRSVSWYQQTPGQGLQFLFEYFSETQRNKGNFPGRFSGRQFSNSRSEMNVSTLELGDSALYLCASSLKGGDEQYFGPGTRLTVT.

The J gene is TRBJ1-5, the V gene TRBV11-2; D is perhaps TRBD1 (6 bases). Trimming cost V 4 bases and J 5 bases, with 6 bases left between them. CDR1 and CDR2 from the germline V gene are SGHAT and FQNNGV. CDR3 size: 12 residues. The CDR3 region is CASSYRDQPQHF. The CDR3 coding sequence is TGTGCCAGCAGCTACAGGGATCAGCCCCAGCATTTT. The full variable domain, in which reference TRBV11-2 and TRBJ1-5 provide the parts outside the CDR3, is EAGVAQSPRYKIIEKRQSVAFWCNPISGHATLYWYQQILGQGPKLLIQFQNNGVVDDSQLPKDRFSAERLKGVDSTLKIQPAKLEDSAVYLCASSYRDQPQHFGDGTRLSIL.

This clone came up a few times. The V gene is TRBV9, the J gene TRBJ2-7; 9 bases agree with TRBD1. The junction had 6 bases not matched to a gene; V was cut back by 2 bases and J by 3 bases. This CDR3 has 15 amino acids. From germline, CDR1 is SGDLS and CDR2 YYNGEE. The CDR3 reads CASSVGQGMGYEQYF. The CDR3 nucleotides read TGTGCCAGCAGCGTCGGACAGGGGATGGGCTACGAGCAGTACTTC. Looking up the rest from reference TRBV9 and TRBJ2-7 gives the full variable domain: DSGVTQTPKHLITATGQRVTLRCSPRSGDLSVYWYQQSLDQGLQFLIQYYNGEERAKGNILERFSAQQFPDLHSELNLSSLELGDSALYFCASSVGQGMGYEQYFGPGTRLTVT.

The genes are TRBV30 and TRBJ2-2; 8 positions match TRBD1. Germline CDR1 reads GTSNPN; CDR2 reads SVGIG (reference sequence). The CDR3 runs to 14 residues. The CDR3, as DNA: TGTGCTTTGCCGGGACAGGCGAACACCGGGGAGCTGTTTTTT. Amino acids: CALPGQANTGELFF.

This clone was seen more than once but under ten times. The chain employs TRBV5-1 and TRBJ2-1; perhaps TRBD1 as D (5 bases). CDR3 length: 14 amino acids. Germline V gene lookup returns CDR1 SGHRS and CDR2 YFSETQ. V was pared by 5 bases and J by 2 bases, with 11 bases between. Written as DNA, the CDR3 is TGCGCCAGCAGTTTAGGGGTGACCTACAATGAGCAGTTCTTC. Protein: CASSLGVTYNEQFF.

This clone appeared a few times. The CDR3 nucleotides are TGTGCCAGCAGAACGACCCTAGGCGCAGATACGCAGTATTTT. Translated, it gives CASRTTLGADTQYF. The V gene is TRBV2, the J gene TRBJ2-3; D unclear. Germline CDR1 reads SNHLY; CDR2 reads FYNNEI. The CDR3 runs 14 residues. V was clipped by 6 bases and J by 4 bases, with 14 bases between them.

This clone has just a few counts. This chain links TRBV30 with TRBJ2-7; D is undetermined. The CDR3 has 15 residues. The ends were cut back, 0 bases at V and 7 bases at J, with 19 bases in the middle. The germline gives CDR1 GTSNPN, CDR2 SVGIG (reference sequence). The CDR3 region is CAWSVTGSSLREQYF. CDR3 coding DNA: TGTGCCTGGAGTGTTACCGGTAGCTCCCTCCGGGAGCAGTACTTC.

The rearrangement uses TRBV5-6 and TRBJ1-1; the D is unclear. V lost 0 bases to trimming and J lost 4 bases, with 10 bases between them. The CDR3 totals 14 residues. Germline V CDR1 and CDR2: SGHDT, YYEEEE. CDR3 amino acids: CASSLVGVGTEAFF. Here the CDR3 DNA reads TGTGCCAGCAGCTTGGTAGGAGTGGGCACTGAAGCTTTCTTT. The whole variable domain, remainder taken from reference TRBV5-6 and TRBJ1-1, is DAGVTQSPTHLIKTRGQQVTLRCSPKSGHDTVSWYQQALGQGPQFIFQYYEEEERQRGNFPDRFSGHQFPNYSSELNVNALLLGDSALYLCASSLVGVGTEAFFGQGTRLTVV.

This clone was seen at least ten times. V gene TRBV7-2 combines with J gene TRBJ2-1, with TRBD1 as a possible D gene (5 bases). The CDR3 totals 12 residues. Germline V gives CDR1 SGHTA, CDR2 FQGNSA. Between the trimmed V and J ends, which lost 0 bases and 9 bases, there was a span of 6 bases. The CDR3 DNA is TGTGCCAGCAGCTTAGCCCAGGGTGAGCAGTTCTTC. Amino acid sequence: CASSLAQGEQFF.

A single count supports this clone. As DNA, the CDR3 is TGTGCCAGCAGTGACTGGCCCAACACTGAAGCTTTCTTT. It yields the protein CASSDWPNTEAFF. The rearrangement joins TRBV6-1 to TRBJ1-1, with D unclear. V was cut by 3 bases and J by 2 bases, with 7 bases left in between. The CDR3 extends over 13 amino acids. In germline, CDR1 is MNHNS, CDR2 SASEGT.

This clone was counted between two and nine times. V is TRBV27 and J is TRBJ2-1, with 10 bases identical to TRBD2. V shed 6 bases and J 8 bases; nucleotides not matched to a gene: 10. The germline V gene has CDR1 MNHEY and CDR2 SMNVEV (reference sequence). CDR3 length: 15 residues. The chain's CDR3 is CASRNRAGGGDEQFF. The CDR3, as DNA: TGTGCCAGCAGAAATAGAGCGGGAGGGGGGGATGAGCAGTTCTTC.

In its sample, this clone was seen a few times. The chain has TRBV19 and TRBJ2-2; TRBD2 matches 9 bases. With V trimmed by 6 bases and J by 2 bases, 4 bases remained unmatched. This CDR3 has 15 amino acids. Germline CDR1 LNHDA, CDR2 SQIVND (reference sequence). In DNA, the CDR3 is TGTGCCAGTAGGGCGGGACTAGCAAACACCGGGGAGCTGTTTTTT. Amino acids: CASRAGLANTGELFF.

This clone was recorded at least ten times. This chain joins TRBV29-1 and TRBJ2-2; D call uncertain. The V and J ends lost 5 bases and 0 bases respectively, with 7 bases between them. This CDR3 has 13 amino acids. CDR1 SQVTM and CDR2 ANQGSEA come from the germline V gene. CDR3 sequence reads: CSVKTSNTGELFF. In nucleotides, the CDR3 is TGCAGCGTTAAGACTTCGAACACCGGGGAGCTGTTTTTT.